What follows describes a single TCR beta chain. Its antigen is not known. The data were taken from a study of cytomegalovirus exposure and HLA in healthy donors. Study findings and constraints: Association with HLA alleles at 0.05 false discovery rate was found for about 17,000 TCR beta sequences in a later analysis. It was shown in a later analysis that HLA-associated TCR beta chains were more clonally expanded than other, equally common chains.

PCR primers comprised 60 Vbeta and 13 Jbeta primers. Clones were sequenced by immunoSEQ multiplex PCR, and TCRdb holds only the in-frame ones, with some missing. This sample has around 170,000 clones, with 65% to 85% found just once. These donors, healthy bone marrow donors, were studied. The CDR3 sequence is 15 residues long. The V gene's germline CDR1 is LGHNT and CDR2 FRNRAP. The J segment lost 6 bases and the V segment lost 2 bases, leaving 8 bases of the junction unmatched. Sequencing used PBMCs. The gene calls are TRBV12-5 and TRBJ1-1; 8 positions agree with TRBD1. This clonotype was sampled from a man over 45 in good health and CMV-seronegative. CDR3 bases: TGTGCTAGTGGTTTGTCAACAGGGGGGACCGCTGAAGCTTTCTTT. Translated, it gives CASGLSTGGTAEAFF.